The rows below give T cell receptor beta chains drawn from one sample of a study of blood T cells in healthy people across ages. TCRdb ran MiXCR on the 5' RACE reads and lists one entry per CDR3 protein. This sample has 1.5 million to 2 million distinct CDR3 sequences, with around 42% found just once. Input material: blood. The receptors stem from a human donor in good health. The CDR3 runs from the conserved cysteine through the conserved F or W. Each record gives: V gene, D gene, J gene, CDR3 protein. A D gene is named only where the DNA matches it firmly.

V gene: TRBV7-2
D gene: NA
J gene: TRBJ2-7
CDR3 protein: CASSPKEYEQYF

V gene: TRBV5-1
D gene: TRBD2
J gene: TRBJ2-2
CDR3 protein: CASSGGGAVQAGELFF

V gene: TRBV2
D gene: NA
J gene: TRBJ2-7
CDR3 protein: CASSEGIPEQYF

V gene: TRBV15
D gene: NA
J gene: TRBJ2-1
CDR3 protein: CATSSILSGDCNEQFF

V gene: TRBV7-3
D gene: TRBD2
J gene: TRBJ2-6
CDR3 protein: CASSLLAGGLSGANVLTF

V gene: TRBV7-8
D gene: NA
J gene: TRBJ1-4
CDR3 protein: CASSLNPGHTTNEKLFF

V gene: TRBV4-3
D gene: TRBD2
J gene: TRBJ2-4
CDR3 protein: CASSRLTGGGNIQYF

V gene: TRBV6-6
D gene: NA
J gene: TRBJ2-1
CDR3 protein: CASVEGGAGTPQQFF

V gene: TRBV11-2
D gene: TRBD2
J gene: TRBJ2-1
CDR3 protein: CASSLLAGGHNEQFF

V gene: TRBV9
D gene: NA
J gene: TRBJ2-7
CDR3 protein: CASSVGFSDEQYF

V gene: TRBV4-1
D gene: NA
J gene: TRBJ2-3
CDR3 protein: CASRFSGDSADTQYF

V gene: TRBV5-5
D gene: NA
J gene: TRBJ1-2
CDR3 protein: CASSLGPYGGGTNYGYTF

V gene: TRBV4-1
D gene: TRBD1
J gene: TRBJ1-1
CDR3 protein: CASSQSGGGTEAFF

V gene: TRBV12-3/TRBV12-4
D gene: NA
J gene: TRBJ2-1
CDR3 protein: CASSPTGRYGEQFF

V gene: TRBV7-2
D gene: TRBD1
J gene: TRBJ2-5
CDR3 protein: CASSVQGARQETQYF

V gene: TRBV14
D gene: NA
J gene: TRBJ2-1
CDR3 protein: CASSLGEGRSYNEQFF

V gene: TRBV14
D gene: NA
J gene: TRBJ1-2
CDR3 protein: CASSLGTDGGYTF

V gene: TRBV29-1
D gene: TRBD1
J gene: TRBJ2-3
CDR3 protein: CSVDRGRRDTQYF

V gene: TRBV9
D gene: NA
J gene: TRBJ2-3
CDR3 protein: CASSGFGGQTDTQYF

V gene: TRBV2
D gene: NA
J gene: TRBJ2-5
CDR3 protein: CASSPKAYQETQYF

V gene: TRBV7-8
D gene: NA
J gene: TRBJ2-7
CDR3 protein: CASSFSSGPTYEQYF

V gene: TRBV5-1
D gene: NA
J gene: TRBJ1-2
CDR3 protein: CASSLVLGEGYGYTF

V gene: TRBV20-1
D gene: NA
J gene: TRBJ2-5
CDR3 protein: CSARASQAGKTQYF